The clone carrying this TCR beta chain appeared many times. Its specificity is unknown. Hyperthyroidism patients were newly diagnosed, had disease duration under 2 months, and were aged 18 to 65 years. Fresh peripheral blood, more than 8 ml of it, supplied the PBMCs. Amplification of TCR beta CDR3 regions was performed using RNA transcripts as template. The HTBI primer set served for first-round RT-PCR of the TCR CDR3. Using its own MiXCR run on the multiplex PCR reads, TCRdb lists one record per CDR3 protein. Of under 550,000 distinct CDR3 sequences detected, around 13% appear once; the ten largest clones hold about 5%. This specimen comes from a study of T cells in Graves' hyperthyroidism and ophthalmopathy. Whole-study results and caveats: Median prediction lead before ophthalmopathy onset was about 6.5 months with the model. Expanded thyroid clonotypes (above 0.001) were mostly also found in blood.

V shed 2 bases and J shed 2 bases, with 10 bases lying between them. This CDR3 has 14 amino acids. Germline V gene data show CDR1 as MDHEN and CDR2 as SYDVKM. The clonotype originates from a woman aged 18-35 years with Graves' hyperthyroidism. Sequencing was done on a sample of blood. The chain employs TRBV28 and TRBJ2-7; TRBD1 might be the D (6 bases). In nucleotides, the CDR3 is TGTGCCAGCAGTTTACCGGCAGGGGCCTACGAGCAGTACTTC. This encodes CASSLPAGAYEQYF.